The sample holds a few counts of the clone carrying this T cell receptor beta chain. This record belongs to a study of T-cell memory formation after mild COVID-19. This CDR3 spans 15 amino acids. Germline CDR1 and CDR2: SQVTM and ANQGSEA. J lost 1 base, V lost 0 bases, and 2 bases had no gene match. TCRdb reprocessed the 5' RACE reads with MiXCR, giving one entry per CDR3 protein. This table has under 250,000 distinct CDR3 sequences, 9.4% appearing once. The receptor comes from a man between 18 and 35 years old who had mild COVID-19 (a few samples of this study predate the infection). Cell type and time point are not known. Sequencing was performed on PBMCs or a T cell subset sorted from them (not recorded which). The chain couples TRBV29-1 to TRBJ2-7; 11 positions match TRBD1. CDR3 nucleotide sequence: TGCAGCGTTGAAGATGGGACAGGGGGGTCCTACGAGCAGTACTTC. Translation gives CSVEDGTGGSYEQYF.